This T cell receptor (beta chain) was observed in a study of T cell responses to AZD1222 COVID-19 vaccine. General study findings and limits: Compared with day 0, the breadth and depth of the Spike-specific TCR repertoire rose significantly after two doses of AZD1222. At baseline, seropositivity was found in only a handful of AZD1222 recipients.

V lost 5 bases, J lost 1 base, and 8 bases lay in between. Germline-derived CDR1 and CDR2 are SGHAT and FQNNGV. The CDR3 contains 13 residues. This clone turned up a few times. Its target is unknown. The sample has other DNA sequences that encode this CDR3 too. Assay used: immunoSEQ multiplex PCR; TCRdb lists only in-frame clones, some missing. The sample contains 100,000 to 150,000 clones, around 83% of which appear only once. The V gene is TRBV11-2, the J gene TRBJ1-1; D ambiguous. This clonotype was obtained from an adult who received the AZD1222 COVID-19 vaccine. The sequencing used peripheral blood, collected 28 days after the second AZD1222 dose. CDR3 region: CASSLLGNTEAFF. The CDR3 bases are TGTGCCAGCAGCCTCCTGGGGAACACTGAAGCTTTCTTT.